Sequencing of this T cell receptor (beta chain) was carried out in a study of blood T cell repertoires in COVID-19. The data were produced by immunoSEQ multiplex PCR, yet TCRdb's version contains in-frame clones alone and is incomplete. The sample includes over 50,000 clones, around 90% of them seen just once. CDR3 length: 16 residues. V lost 1 base and J 0 bases, leaving 13 bases between the germline ends. Germline V lookup: CDR1 LNHDA, CDR2 SQIVND (reference sequence). The sample was peripheral blood. This sequence originates from a man aged 45-65 years with active COVID-19. The rearrangement links TRBV19 to TRBJ2-7; D might be TRBD2 (5 bases). CDR3 nucleotides: TGTGCCAGTAGTATAGGGGGTCGGAGGAGCTCCTACGAGCAGTACTTC. Its protein product is CASSIGGRRSSYEQYF.